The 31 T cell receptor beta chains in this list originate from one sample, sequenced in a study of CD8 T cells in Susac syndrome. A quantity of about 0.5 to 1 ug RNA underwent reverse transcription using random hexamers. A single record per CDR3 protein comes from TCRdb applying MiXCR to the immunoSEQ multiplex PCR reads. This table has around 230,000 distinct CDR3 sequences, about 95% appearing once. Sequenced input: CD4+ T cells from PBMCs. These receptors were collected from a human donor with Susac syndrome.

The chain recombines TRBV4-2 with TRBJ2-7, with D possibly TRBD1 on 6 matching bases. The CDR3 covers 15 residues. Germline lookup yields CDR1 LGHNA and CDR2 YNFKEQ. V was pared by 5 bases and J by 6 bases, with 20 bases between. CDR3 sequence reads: CASSDPRARGSEQYF. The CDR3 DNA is TGTGCCAGCAGCGACCCTAGGGCCAGGGGATCCGAGCAGTACTTC.

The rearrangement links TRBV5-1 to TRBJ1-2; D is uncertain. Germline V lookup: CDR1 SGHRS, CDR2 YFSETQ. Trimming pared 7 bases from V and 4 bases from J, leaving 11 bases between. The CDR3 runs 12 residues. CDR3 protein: CASGDSGYGYTF. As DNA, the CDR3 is TGCGCCAGCGGGGATTCCGGCTATGGCTACACCTTC.

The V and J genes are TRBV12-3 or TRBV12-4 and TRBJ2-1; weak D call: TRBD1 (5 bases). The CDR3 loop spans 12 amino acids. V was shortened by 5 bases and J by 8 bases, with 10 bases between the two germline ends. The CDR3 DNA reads TGTGCCAGCAGTGGGGCTATCGATGAGCAGTTCTTC. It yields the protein CASSGAIDEQFF.

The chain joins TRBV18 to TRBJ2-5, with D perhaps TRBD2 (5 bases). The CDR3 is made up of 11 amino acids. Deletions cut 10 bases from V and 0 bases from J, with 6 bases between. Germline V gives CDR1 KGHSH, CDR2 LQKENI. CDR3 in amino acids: CATGYQETQYF. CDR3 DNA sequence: TGTGCCACGGGGTACCAAGAGACCCAGTACTTC.

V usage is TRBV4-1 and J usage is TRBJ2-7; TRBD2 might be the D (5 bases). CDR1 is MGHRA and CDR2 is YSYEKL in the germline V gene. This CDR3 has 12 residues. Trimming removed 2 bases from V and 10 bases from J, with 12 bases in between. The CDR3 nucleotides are TGCGCCAGCAGCCAACCCGAGGGATTCCAGTACTTC. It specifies CASSQPEGFQYF.

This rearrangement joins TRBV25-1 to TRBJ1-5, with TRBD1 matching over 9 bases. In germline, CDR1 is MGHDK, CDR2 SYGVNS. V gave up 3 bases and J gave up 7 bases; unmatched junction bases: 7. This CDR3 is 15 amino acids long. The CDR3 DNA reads TGTGCCAGCAGTGACACAGGGGGCGCTGGGCAGCCCCAGCATTTT. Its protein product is CASSDTGGAGQPQHF.

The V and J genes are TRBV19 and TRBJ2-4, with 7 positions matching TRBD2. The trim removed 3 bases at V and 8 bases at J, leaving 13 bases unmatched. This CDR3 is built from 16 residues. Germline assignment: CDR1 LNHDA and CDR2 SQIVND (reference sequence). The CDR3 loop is CASSMIAGRAGYIQYF. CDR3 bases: TGTGCCAGTAGTATGATAGCGGGCAGAGCTGGATACATTCAGTACTTC.

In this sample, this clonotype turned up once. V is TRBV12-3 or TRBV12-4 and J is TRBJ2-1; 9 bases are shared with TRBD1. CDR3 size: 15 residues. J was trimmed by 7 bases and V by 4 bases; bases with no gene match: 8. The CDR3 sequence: CASSSRGTGRNEQFF. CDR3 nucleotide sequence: TGTGCCAGCAGTTCCCGTGGGACAGGGAGGAATGAGCAGTTCTTC.

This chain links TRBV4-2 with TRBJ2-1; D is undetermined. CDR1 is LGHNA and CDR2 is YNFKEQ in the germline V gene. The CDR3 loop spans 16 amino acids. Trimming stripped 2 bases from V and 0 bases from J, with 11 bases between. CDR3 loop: CASSQWGKRSYNEQFF. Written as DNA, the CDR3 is TGTGCCAGCAGCCAATGGGGTAAGCGCTCCTACAATGAGCAGTTCTTC.

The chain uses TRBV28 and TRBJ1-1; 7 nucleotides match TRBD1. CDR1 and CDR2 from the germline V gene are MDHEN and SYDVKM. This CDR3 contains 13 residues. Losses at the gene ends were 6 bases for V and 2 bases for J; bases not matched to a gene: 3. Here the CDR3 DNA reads TGTGCCAGCAGGGGACAGTTCAACACTGAAGCTTTCTTT. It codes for CASRGQFNTEAFF.

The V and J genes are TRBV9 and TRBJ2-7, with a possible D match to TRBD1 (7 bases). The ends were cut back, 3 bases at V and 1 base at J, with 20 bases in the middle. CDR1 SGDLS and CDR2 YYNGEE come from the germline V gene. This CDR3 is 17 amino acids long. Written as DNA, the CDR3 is TGTGCCAGCAGCGAGGGGGGACAGCCAAGCCTATCCTACGAGCAGTACTTC. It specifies CASSEGGQPSLSYEQYF.

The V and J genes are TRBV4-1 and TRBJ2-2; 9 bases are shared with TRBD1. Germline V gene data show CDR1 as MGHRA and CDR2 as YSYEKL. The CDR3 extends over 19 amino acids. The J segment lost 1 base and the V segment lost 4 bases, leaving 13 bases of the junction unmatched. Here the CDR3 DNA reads TGCGCCAGCAGCCTCCGACGGTCCGGGACAGGGAAGAACACCGGGGAGCTGTTTTTT. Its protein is CASSLRRSGTGKNTGELFF.

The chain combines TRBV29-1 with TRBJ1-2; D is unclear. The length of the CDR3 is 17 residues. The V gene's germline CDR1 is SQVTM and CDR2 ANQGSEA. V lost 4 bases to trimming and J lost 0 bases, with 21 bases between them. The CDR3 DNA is TGCAGCGTTGCGAGGCCCCTCTCGTTTCAAGCTAACTATGGCTACACCTTC. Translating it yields CSVARPLSFQANYGYTF.

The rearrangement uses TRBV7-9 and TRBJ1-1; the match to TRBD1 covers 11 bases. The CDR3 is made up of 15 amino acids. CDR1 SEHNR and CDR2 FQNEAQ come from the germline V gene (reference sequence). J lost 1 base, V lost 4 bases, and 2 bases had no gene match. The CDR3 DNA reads TGTGCCAGCAGCTCGGGACAGGGGGGGAACACTGAAGCTTTCTTT. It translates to CASSSGQGGNTEAFF.

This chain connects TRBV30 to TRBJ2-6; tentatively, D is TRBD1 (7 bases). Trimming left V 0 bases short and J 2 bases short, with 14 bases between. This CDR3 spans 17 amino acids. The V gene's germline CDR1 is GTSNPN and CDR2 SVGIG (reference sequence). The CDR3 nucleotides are TGTGCCTGGAGTGTTTCACAGGGGAGGCCTGGGGCCAACGTCCTGACTTTC. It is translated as CAWSVSQGRPGANVLTF.

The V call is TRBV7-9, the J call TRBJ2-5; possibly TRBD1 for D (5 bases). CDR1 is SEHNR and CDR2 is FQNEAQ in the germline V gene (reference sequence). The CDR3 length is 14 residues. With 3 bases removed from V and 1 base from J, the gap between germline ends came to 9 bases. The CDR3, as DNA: TGTGCCAGCAGCTTTCCAGGGTCCCAAGAGACCCAGTACTTC. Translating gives CASSFPGSQETQYF. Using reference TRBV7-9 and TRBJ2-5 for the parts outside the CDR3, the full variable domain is DTGVSQNPRHKITKRGQNVTFRCDPISEHNRLYWYRQTLGQGPEFLTYFQNEAQLEKSRLLSDRFSAERPKGSFSTLEIQRTEQGDSAMYLCASSFPGSQETQYFGPGTRLLVL.

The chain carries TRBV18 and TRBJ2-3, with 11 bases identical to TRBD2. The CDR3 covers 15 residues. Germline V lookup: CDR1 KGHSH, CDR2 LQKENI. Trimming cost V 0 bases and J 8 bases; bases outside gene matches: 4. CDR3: CASSPPSGRAGTQYF. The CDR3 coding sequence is TGTGCCAGCTCACCACCTAGCGGGAGGGCCGGTACGCAGTATTTT. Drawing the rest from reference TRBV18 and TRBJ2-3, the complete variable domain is NAGVMQNPRHLVRRRGQEARLRCSPMKGHSHVYWYRQLPEEGLKFMVYLQKENIIDESGMPKERFSAEFPKEGPSILRIQQVVRGDSAAYFCASSPPSGRAGTQYFGPGTRLTVL.

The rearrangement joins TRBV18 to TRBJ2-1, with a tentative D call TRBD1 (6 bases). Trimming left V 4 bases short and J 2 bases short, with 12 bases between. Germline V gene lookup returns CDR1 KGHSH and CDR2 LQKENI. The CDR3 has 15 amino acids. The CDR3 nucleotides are TGTGCCAGCTCACAACAGGGAGTCGCCTACAATGAGCAGTTCTTC. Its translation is CASSQQGVAYNEQFF.

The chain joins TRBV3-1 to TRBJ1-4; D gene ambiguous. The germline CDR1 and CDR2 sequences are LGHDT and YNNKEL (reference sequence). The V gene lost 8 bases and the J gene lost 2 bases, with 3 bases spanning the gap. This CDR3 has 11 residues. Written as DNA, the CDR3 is TGTGCCAGCCGTACTAATGAAAAACTGTTTTTT. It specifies CASRTNEKLFF. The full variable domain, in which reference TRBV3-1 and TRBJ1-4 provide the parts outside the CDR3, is DTAVSQTPKYLVTQMGNDKSIKCEQNLGHDTMYWYKQDSKKFLKIMFSYNNKELIINETVPNRFSPKSPDKAHLNLHINSLELGDSAVYFCASRTNEKLFFGSGTQLSVL.

The CDR3 loop is CASSFSSGTGGWQPQHF. CDR3 in DNA: TGTGCCAGCAGTTTTAGTTCCGGGACAGGGGGCTGGCAGCCCCAGCATTTT. V is TRBV12-3 or TRBV12-4 and J is TRBJ1-5; 12 positions match TRBD1. The junction had 10 bases not matched to a gene; V was cut back by 3 bases and J by 7 bases. The CDR3 loop spans 17 amino acids.

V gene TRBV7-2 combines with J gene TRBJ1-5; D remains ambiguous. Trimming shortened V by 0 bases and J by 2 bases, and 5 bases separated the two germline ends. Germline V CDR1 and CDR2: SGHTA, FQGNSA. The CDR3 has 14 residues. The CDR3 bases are TGTGCCAGCAGCTTAGCGGCAGGCAATCAGCCCCAGCATTTT. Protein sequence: CASSLAAGNQPQHF.

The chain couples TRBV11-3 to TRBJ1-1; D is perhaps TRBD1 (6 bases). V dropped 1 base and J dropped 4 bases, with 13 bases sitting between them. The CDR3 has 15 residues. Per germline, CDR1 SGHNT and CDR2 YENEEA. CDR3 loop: CASSLAGRGATEAFF. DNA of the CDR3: TGTGCCAGCAGCTTAGCTGGTCGGGGGGCCACTGAAGCTTTCTTT.

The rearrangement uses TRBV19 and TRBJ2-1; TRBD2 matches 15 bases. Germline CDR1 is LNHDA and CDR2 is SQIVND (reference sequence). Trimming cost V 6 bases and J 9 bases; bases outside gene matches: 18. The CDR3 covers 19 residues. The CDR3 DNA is TGTGCCAGTAGCCAGGGACGGGCAAGGACTAGCGGGAGGGCCACTGAGCAGTTCTTC. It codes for CASSQGRARTSGRATEQFF.

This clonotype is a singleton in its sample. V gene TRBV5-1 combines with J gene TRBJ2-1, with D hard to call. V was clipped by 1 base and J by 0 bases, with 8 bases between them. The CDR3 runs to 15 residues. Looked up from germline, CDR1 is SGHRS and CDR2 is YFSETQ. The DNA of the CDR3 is TGCGCCAGCAGCTTGCTGAGCACCTCCTACAATGAGCAGTTCTTC. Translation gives CASSLLSTSYNEQFF.

CDR3 protein: CASGGGFNEQYF. The CDR3 DNA is TGTGCCAGCGGAGGAGGGTTCAACGAGCAGTACTTC. The V call is TRBV18, the J call TRBJ2-7, with D tentatively TRBD2 (6 bases). The CDR3 totals 12 residues. The V gene's germline CDR1 is KGHSH and CDR2 LQKENI. V lost 8 bases and J lost 5, with 13 bases in between.

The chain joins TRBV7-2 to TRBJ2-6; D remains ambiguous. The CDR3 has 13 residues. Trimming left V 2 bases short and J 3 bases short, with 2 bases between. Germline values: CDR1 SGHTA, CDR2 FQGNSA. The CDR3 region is CASSLNGANVLTF. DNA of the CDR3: TGTGCCAGCAGCTTAAATGGGGCCAACGTCCTGACTTTC.

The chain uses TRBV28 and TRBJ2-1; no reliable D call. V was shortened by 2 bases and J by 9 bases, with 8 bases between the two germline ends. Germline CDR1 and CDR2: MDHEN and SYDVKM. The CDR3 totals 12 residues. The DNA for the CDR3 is TGTGCCAGCAGTTTAGTTCGAGCTGAGCAGTTCTTC. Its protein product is CASSLVRAEQFF.

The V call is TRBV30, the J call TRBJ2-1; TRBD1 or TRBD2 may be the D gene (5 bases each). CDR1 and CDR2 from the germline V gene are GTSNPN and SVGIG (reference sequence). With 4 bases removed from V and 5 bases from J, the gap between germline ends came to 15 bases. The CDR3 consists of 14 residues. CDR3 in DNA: TGTGCCTGGACCCGGGGCCCATCAAACAATGAGCAGTTCTTC. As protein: CAWTRGPSNNEQFF.

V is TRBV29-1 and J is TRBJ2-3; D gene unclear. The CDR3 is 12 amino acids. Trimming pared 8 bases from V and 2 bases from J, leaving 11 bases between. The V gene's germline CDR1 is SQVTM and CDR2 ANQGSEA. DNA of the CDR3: TGCAGCCCGAGGTCGCTCACAGATACGCAGTATTTT. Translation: CSPRSLTDTQYF.

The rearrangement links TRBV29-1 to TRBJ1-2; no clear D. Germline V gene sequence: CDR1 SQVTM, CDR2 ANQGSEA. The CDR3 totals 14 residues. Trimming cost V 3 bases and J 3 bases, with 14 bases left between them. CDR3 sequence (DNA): TGCAGCGTTGATTACCTGGGGAGGGACTATGGCTACACCTTC. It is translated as CSVDYLGRDYGYTF.

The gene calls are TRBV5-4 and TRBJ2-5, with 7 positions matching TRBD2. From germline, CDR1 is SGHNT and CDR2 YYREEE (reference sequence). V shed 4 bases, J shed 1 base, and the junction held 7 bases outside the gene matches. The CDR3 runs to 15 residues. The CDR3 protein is CASSKRLATQETQYF. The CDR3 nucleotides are TGTGCCAGCAGCAAGAGACTAGCCACCCAAGAGACCCAGTACTTC.